The T cell receptor (beta chain) described here comes from a study of T cells in Graves' hyperthyroidism and ophthalmopathy. The germline CDR1 and CDR2 sequences are MDHEN and SYDVKM. The CDR3 length is 15 residues. Deletions cut 5 bases from V and 6 bases from J, with 19 bases between. Stable Graves' hyperthyroidism denoted no ophthalmopathy progression over 18 months. Amplified regions were TCR beta CDR3 sequences from RNA transcripts. First-round RT-PCR of the TCR CDR3 relied on the HTBI primer set. TCRdb redid the calling of the multiplex PCR reads with MiXCR, one entry per CDR3 protein. The data show around 500,000 distinct CDR3 sequences, about 14% seen once.

The TCR sequence derives from a woman aged 40 to 50 with Graves' hyperthyroidism. Sequencing was done on a sample of blood. J is TRBJ1-2 and V is TRBV28; possibly TRBD1 for D (5 bases). The DNA of the CDR3 is TGTGCCAGCAGTCACATCCAGGGTTGGGCTAATGGCTACACCTTC. Translation gives CASSHIQGWANGYTF.